This is a list of T cell receptor beta chains from one sample in a study of shared clonotypes between healthy human individuals. Only in-frame clones appear in the TCRdb table, and some are missing; sequencing was by immunoSEQ multiplex PCR. The sample holds some 1.5 million clones; over 95% are singletons and the top ten take approximately 1.1%. Sequenced sample: naive CD4+ T cells sorted from blood. Every receptor here comes from a man aged 25 to 45 in good health. CDR3s include the opening cysteine and the closing phenylalanine or tryptophan. The order of the fields is J gene, clone size, V gene, CDR3 protein. Clone size, where shown, is once, few, many, or a class for clones that have expanded.

j_gene: TRBJ1-1
abundance: .
v_gene: TRBV10-3
CDR3aa: CAIKSGNTEAFF

j_gene: TRBJ2-7
abundance: .
v_gene: TRBV6-5
CDR3aa: CASRSGRVGEQYF

j_gene: TRBJ2-5
abundance: .
v_gene: TRBV10-2
CDR3aa: CASSETSGRANGETQYF

j_gene: TRBJ2-5
abundance: .
v_gene: TRBV5-1
CDR3aa: CASSRSPLTSTETQYF

j_gene: TRBJ2-3
abundance: .
v_gene: TRBV10-3
CDR3aa: CAISEPGQGSTDTQYF

j_gene: TRBJ2-1
abundance: .
v_gene: TRBV5-1
CDR3aa: CASSTQGYNEQFF

j_gene: TRBJ1-1
abundance: .
v_gene: TRBV19
CDR3aa: CASSPDSGATEAFF

j_gene: TRBJ2-7
abundance: .
v_gene: TRBV5-1
CDR3aa: CASRDQGASSYEQYF

j_gene: TRBJ2-3
abundance: .
v_gene: TRBV10-1
CDR3aa: CASRMSIYTDTQYF

j_gene: TRBJ2-4
abundance: once
v_gene: TRBV6-5
CDR3aa: CASSTFDRAKNIQYF

j_gene: TRBJ2-7
abundance: .
v_gene: TRBV14
CDR3aa: CASSPTLAAYYEQYF

j_gene: TRBJ2-7
abundance: .
v_gene: TRBV7-2
CDR3aa: CASSQTGTETYEQYF

j_gene: TRBJ2-7
abundance: .
v_gene: TRBV15
CDR3aa: CATSSRDRPSYEQYF

j_gene: TRBJ1-2
abundance: .
v_gene: TRBV28
CDR3aa: CASSLLGSYGYTF

j_gene: TRBJ2-7
abundance: once
v_gene: TRBV2
CDR3aa: CASSEFSEQYF

j_gene: TRBJ2-5
abundance: .
v_gene: TRBV18
CDR3aa: CASSPRGPQETQYF

j_gene: TRBJ1-2
abundance: .
v_gene: TRBV13
CDR3aa: CASSSGQRSKYGYTF

j_gene: TRBJ2-3
abundance: .
v_gene: TRBV10-3
CDR3aa: CAISESLDSDTQYF

j_gene: TRBJ1-1
abundance: .
v_gene: TRBV5-1
CDR3aa: CASSLAQLNTEAFF

j_gene: TRBJ2-1
abundance: .
v_gene: TRBV29-1
CDR3aa: CSAGQDNEQFF

j_gene: TRBJ1-3
abundance: .
v_gene: TRBV16
CDR3aa: CASSPGRVTGNTIYF

j_gene: TRBJ1-4
abundance: .
v_gene: TRBV27
CDR3aa: CASSRFYATNEKLFF

j_gene: TRBJ2-5
abundance: few
v_gene: TRBV15
CDR3aa: CATSRGGQETQYF

j_gene: TRBJ1-2
abundance: .
v_gene: TRBV5-6
CDR3aa: CASSLGTGTYGYTF